The 28 T cell receptor beta chains below come from one sample, sequenced in a study of immune cell composition in non-small cell lung cancer. Data came from immunoSEQ multiplex PCR; TCRdb stores just in-frame clones and leaves some out. This sample has about 7,600 clones; around four fifths occur once, and the top ten carry less than 15%. Sample: lung tumor tissue. The receptors derive from a human donor with non-small cell lung cancer.

This clone was seen only a few times. The V call is TRBV5-6, the J call TRBJ1-6, with 7 nucleotides matching TRBD1. Germline CDR1 and CDR2: SGHDT and YYEEEE. The CDR3 is 14 residues long. The ends lost 4 bases at V and 9 bases at J; junction bases unmatched: 7. The CDR3 nucleotides read TGTGCCAGCAGCGCAACAGGGGAGCGTTCACCCCTCCACTTT. The encoded protein is CASSATGERSPLHF.

The V and J genes are TRBV18 and TRBJ1-6; D is possibly TRBD1 (5 bases). Between the trimmed V and J ends, which lost 6 bases and 9 bases, there was a span of 12 bases. CDR1 and CDR2 from the germline V gene are KGHSH and LQKENI. The CDR3 contains 13 residues. The CDR3 region has the DNA TGTGCCAGCTCCCTTGACAGACCTTCACCCCTCCACTTT. Translation gives CASSLDRPSPLHF. Filled out from reference TRBV18 and TRBJ1-6, the complete variable domain reads NAGVMQNPRHLVRRRGQEARLRCSPMKGHSHVYWYRQLPEEGLKFMVYLQKENIIDESGMPKERFSAEFPKEGPSILRIQQVVRGDSAAYFCASSLDRPSPLHFGNGTRLTVT.

V is TRBV7-9 and J is TRBJ2-1; 7 nucleotides line up with TRBD2. V lost 3 bases, J lost 8 bases, and 13 bases stayed unmatched. Germline V gene data show CDR1 as SEHNR and CDR2 as FQNEAQ (reference sequence). The CDR3 runs 16 residues. CDR3 sequence: CASSFVGGIPWDEQFF. The CDR3 DNA follows: TGTGCCAGCAGCTTTGTGGGGGGGATTCCTTGGGATGAGCAGTTCTTC.

The rearrangement uses TRBV5-4 and TRBJ2-1, with 9 bases lining up with TRBD2. CDR3 length: 16 residues. Germline trimming cut 2 bases from V and 4 bases from J; bases unmatched to any gene: 7. Germline CDR1 SGHNT, CDR2 YYREEE (reference sequence). As DNA, the CDR3 is TGTGCCAGCAGCTTTCCGCTAGCGGGGAGATACAATGAGCAGTTCTTC. Amino acids: CASSFPLAGRYNEQFF. Filled out from reference TRBV5-4 and TRBJ2-1, the complete variable domain reads ETGVTQSPTHLIKTRGQQVTLRCSSQSGHNTVSWYQQALGQGPQFIFQYYREEENGRGNFPPRFSGLQFPNYSSELNVNALELDDSALYLCASSFPLAGRYNEQFFGPGTRLTVL.

V and J are TRBV30 and TRBJ1-1, with D maybe TRBD1 (6 bases). The germline CDR1 and CDR2 sequences are GTSNPN and SVGIG (reference sequence). V was pared by 2 bases and J by 4 bases, with 14 bases between. This CDR3 is built from 14 residues. CDR3 sequence reads: CAWSPSLGGTEAFF. The CDR3 bases are TGTGCCTGGAGTCCCTCGCTAGGGGGCACTGAAGCTTTCTTT.

V usage is TRBV6-5 and J usage is TRBJ1-1, with D unclear. The V end lost 6 bases, the J end lost 1 base, and 9 bases lay between the germline ends. Looked up from germline, CDR1 is MNHEY and CDR2 is SVGAGI. The CDR3 length is 13 residues. Here the CDR3 reads CASSPAWNTEAFF. The CDR3 DNA reads TGTGCCAGCAGCCCCGCGTGGAACACTGAAGCTTTCTTT.

The chain carries TRBV2 and TRBJ1-1; D is perhaps TRBD1 (6 bases). The V gene lost 11 bases and the J gene lost 5 bases, with 27 bases spanning the gap. Germline CDR1 and CDR2: SNHLY and FYNNEI. The CDR3 contains 16 residues. The CDR3 DNA is TGTGCCTCTTCGTATCAGGGGTTGATTTCGGGAACTGAAGCTTTCTTT. Its protein is CASSYQGLISGTEAFF.

This clone was found once. The chain joins TRBV11-2 to TRBJ2-6, with D hard to call. Germline CDR1 SGHAT, CDR2 FQNNGV. This CDR3 contains 15 residues. V lost 0 bases to trimming and J lost 4 bases, with 7 bases between them. This chain's CDR3 is CASSLESAGANVLTF. The CDR3 DNA reads as TGTGCCAGCAGCTTAGAGTCGGCCGGGGCCAACGTCCTGACTTTC.

In nucleotides, the CDR3 is TGTGCCAGCAGTTTACGAGGGGACGGCTACACCTTC. Translated: CASSLRGDGYTF. This chain connects TRBV27 to TRBJ1-2; possibly TRBD1 for D (5 bases). The CDR3 has 12 residues. V gave up 2 bases and J gave up 8 bases, with 9 bases separating them. Germline V gene lookup returns CDR1 MNHEY and CDR2 SMNVEV (reference sequence).

This chain links TRBV7-3 with TRBJ2-1, with D tentatively TRBD2 (5 bases). The CDR3 is 13 residues long. Germline V lookup: CDR1 SGHTA, CDR2 FQGTGA. Between the trimmed V and J ends, which lost 4 bases and 12 bases, there was a span of 16 bases. In nucleotides, the CDR3 is TGTGCCAGCAGCTCCTCGGACGGGAAGGTGCAGTTCTTC. It specifies CASSSSDGKVQFF.

The chain carries TRBV27 and TRBJ2-7; D remains unclear. Germline V gene lookup returns CDR1 MNHEY and CDR2 SMNVEV (reference sequence). Trimming stripped 0 bases from V and 7 bases from J, with 10 bases between. The length of the CDR3 is 13 residues. This chain's CDR3 is CASSLSRTAEQYF. The CDR3 nucleotides are TGTGCCAGCAGTTTATCACGCACAGCTGAGCAGTACTTC.

The chain joins TRBV9 to TRBJ1-1, with D perhaps TRBD1 (6 bases). Trimming removed 5 bases from V and 1 base from J, with 18 bases in between. Germline lookup yields CDR1 SGDLS and CDR2 YYNGEE. There are 16 residues in the CDR3. CDR3 nucleotide sequence: TGTGCCAGCAGTCGCACTCCCGGGACACCGAACACTGAAGCTTTCTTT. Translation gives CASSRTPGTPNTEAFF.

This sequence joins TRBV14 and TRBJ2-5; 9 bases line up with TRBD2. Germline trimming cut 8 bases from V and 0 bases from J; bases unmatched to any gene: 10. Per the germline V gene, CDR1 is SGHDN and CDR2 is FVKESK. The CDR3 totals 16 residues. The CDR3 here is CASRKRGDRNQETQYF. The CDR3 nucleotides read TGTGCCAGCCGCAAGCGGGGGGACCGAAACCAAGAGACCCAGTACTTC.

The J gene is TRBJ1-6, the V gene TRBV19; no clear D gene. The V gene lost 3 bases and the J gene lost 7 bases, with 4 bases spanning the gap. Germline assignment: CDR1 LNHDA and CDR2 SQIVND (reference sequence). There are 12 residues in the CDR3. The CDR3 coding sequence is TGTGCCAGTAGTATTGCAAATTCACCCCTCCACTTT. Amino acids: CASSIANSPLHF.

This clone was counted only a few times. This chain uses TRBV18 with TRBJ2-1, with unresolved D. The CDR3 is 12 amino acids. Trimming took 3 bases from V and 3 from J, leaving 3 bases between them. Germline assignment: CDR1 KGHSH and CDR2 LQKENI. The CDR3 loop reads CASSPFYNEQFF. The CDR3, as DNA: TGTGCCAGCTCACCCTTCTACAATGAGCAGTTCTTC.

The chain employs TRBV6-1 and TRBJ1-1, with 7 bases matching TRBD1. The ends lost 6 bases at V and 10 bases at J; junction bases unmatched: 14. The germline gives CDR1 MNHNS, CDR2 SASEGT. CDR3 length: 14 amino acids. CDR3 nucleotides: TGTGCCAGCAGCAAACTCGGACAGGTGAGGGGAGCTTTCTTT. This sequence encodes CASSKLGQVRGAFF.

Only a few counts were recorded for this clone. The chain is built from TRBV5-4 and TRBJ1-6; 8 nucleotides align to TRBD1. Trimming at V came to 0 bases and at J to 10 bases, leaving 9 bases not matched to a gene. Germline assignment: CDR1 SGHNT and CDR2 YYREEE (reference sequence). The CDR3 spans 16 residues. CDR3 nucleotide sequence: TGTGCCAGCAGCTTGGCCGGGGCAGGGGGCGGCTCACCCCTCCACTTT. Residues: CASSLAGAGGGSPLHF. Together with reference TRBV5-4 and TRBJ1-6, the CDR3 gives the full variable domain: ETGVTQSPTHLIKTRGQQVTLRCSSQSGHNTVSWYQQALGQGPQFIFQYYREEENGRGNFPPRFSGLQFPNYSSELNVNALELDDSALYLCASSLAGAGGGSPLHFGNGTRLTVT.

The chain combines TRBV11-3 with TRBJ1-1; D is unresolved. V was cut by 1 base and J by 1 base, with 10 bases left in between. Looked up from germline, CDR1 is SGHNT and CDR2 is YENEEA. CDR3 length: 15 amino acids. CDR3 residues: CASSLGVRANTEAFF. CDR3 DNA sequence: TGTGCCAGCAGCTTAGGGGTCAGAGCGAACACTGAAGCTTTCTTT.

The J gene is TRBJ1-5, the V gene TRBV28; 10 positions agree with TRBD1. The CDR3 extends over 17 amino acids. The germline gives CDR1 MDHEN, CDR2 SYDVKM. V was clipped by 3 bases and J by 2 bases; unmatched bases: 7. CDR3 sequence reads: CASSFRQGANGNQPQHF. The DNA for the CDR3 is TGTGCCAGCAGTTTCCGACAGGGGGCAAACGGCAATCAGCCCCAGCATTTT.

This rearrangement joins TRBV7-1 to TRBJ2-7, with 11 bases matching TRBD2. TRBV7-1 is an ORF for which the function is uncertain. The CDR3 runs 15 residues. V dropped 2 bases and J dropped 4; count of bases not matched to a gene: 4. In DNA, the CDR3 is TGTGCCAGCAGCTCATCTAGCGGGGGGTTGTACGAGCAGTACTTC. Translating it yields CASSSSSGGLYEQYF.

Concerning this clone itself: At one end, the junction sequence differs from germline, possibly due to a read error. The chain has TRBV7-7 and TRBJ2-7; D is possibly TRBD1 or TRBD2 (6 bases each). The CDR3 totals 15 residues. Germline assignment: CDR1 SSHAT and CDR2 FNYEAQ (reference sequence). DNA of the CDR3: TGTGCTAGCAGCTTAGCGCCAGGGGAGGTATACGAGCAGTACTTC. Amino acids: CASSLAPGEVYEQYF.

J is TRBJ2-1 and V is TRBV5-1; D is possibly TRBD1 or TRBD2 (6 bases each). V lost 1 base, J lost 4 bases, and 12 bases lay in between. Germline V gene data show CDR1 as SGHRS and CDR2 as YFSETQ. The CDR3 covers 15 residues. The CDR3 DNA is TGCGCCAGCAGCTTGTTGGGGGGCGGGTACAATGAGCAGTTCTTC. Translating gives CASSLLGGGYNEQFF.

V gene TRBV5-1 combines with J gene TRBJ2-7; 9 bases are shared with TRBD1. After removal of 4 bases from V and 2 bases from J, the junction contained 7 bases not matched to a gene. Per the germline V gene, CDR1 is SGHRS and CDR2 is YFSETQ. The CDR3 loop spans 15 amino acids. CDR3 sequence reads: CASSRTTGGTYEQYF. The DNA of the CDR3 is TGCGCCAGCAGCAGAACGACAGGGGGGACCTACGAGCAGTACTTC.

The chain couples TRBV5-1 to TRBJ2-3; 8 positions match TRBD2. The CDR3 loop spans 16 amino acids. Trimming cost V 1 base and J 5 bases; bases outside gene matches: 9. From germline, CDR1 is SGHRS and CDR2 YFSETQ. The CDR3 here is CASSLFPGGDGDTQYF. As DNA, the CDR3 is TGCGCCAGCAGCTTGTTCCCGGGGGGGGATGGAGATACGCAGTATTTT.

The rearrangement uses TRBV7-9 and TRBJ1-4, with 8 bases identical to TRBD1. J was trimmed by 6 bases and V by 4 bases; bases with no gene match: 4. This CDR3 contains 14 residues. CDR1 is SEHNR and CDR2 is FQNEAQ in the germline V gene (reference sequence). The CDR3 here is CASSSTGGHEKLFF. The CDR3 nucleotides read TGTGCCAGCAGCTCAACAGGGGGGCATGAAAAACTGTTTTTT.

The genes are TRBV9 and TRBJ2-2; possible D gene TRBD1, 6 bases. V lost 6 bases to trimming and J lost 4 bases, with 19 bases between them. The CDR3 extends over 16 amino acids. Germline lookup yields CDR1 SGDLS and CDR2 YYNGEE. The CDR3 region is CASTRTDSSATGELFF. Here the CDR3 DNA reads TGTGCCAGCACCCGGACGGACAGTTCTGCCACCGGGGAGCTGTTTTTT.

CDR3 region: CAISEDGQGGGYTF. CDR3 in DNA: TGTGCCATCAGTGAGGACGGACAGGGGGGGGGCTACACCTTC. The genes are TRBV10-3 and TRBJ1-2, with 10 bases that match TRBD1. J gave up 8 bases and V 2 bases, and 5 bases lay outside the gene matches. CDR1 ENHRY and CDR2 SYGVKD come from the germline V gene. The CDR3 is made up of 14 amino acids.

The V gene is TRBV11-2, the J gene TRBJ2-2; a possible D gene is TRBD1 (5 bases). With 0 bases removed from V and 4 bases from J, the gap between germline ends came to 12 bases. Germline CDR1 is SGHAT and CDR2 is FQNNGV. The CDR3 contains 16 residues. CDR3: CASSLDGAASTGELFF. The CDR3 DNA reads as TGTGCCAGCAGCTTAGATGGGGCAGCCTCCACCGGGGAGCTGTTTTTT.